What follows describes a single T cell receptor beta chain. This sample is part of a study of blood T cell repertoires in COVID-19. The ends were cut back, 6 bases at V and 6 bases at J, with 6 bases in the middle. The CDR3 length is 11 residues. This table comes from immunoSEQ multiplex PCR, and its TCRdb copy is limited to in-frame clones, with some not included. The repertoire holds tens of thousands of clones, with about four fifths as singletons. The clonotype originates from a woman in her 70s with acute or convalescent COVID-19. The sequenced material came from peripheral blood. The chain carries TRBV12-3 or TRBV12-4 and TRBJ2-1, with no clear D. The CDR3 bases are TGTGCCAGCAGCCGACTCAATGAGCAGTTCTTC. Translation gives CASSRLNEQFF.